This passage covers 26 T cell receptor beta chains from one sample sequenced in a study of blood T cell repertoires in COVID-19. Repertoires were generated with immunoSEQ multiplex PCR, while TCRdb's copy carries only in-frame clones and drops some. The data hold approximately 460,000 clones, with nearly 90% observed a single time. The sequencing input was peripheral blood. The receptors were sampled from a man between 18 and 35 years old with COVID-19, enrolled during active disease.

CDR3 sequence reads: CASSPQRDQETQYF. DNA of the CDR3: TGTGCCAGCTCACCGCAGCGGGACCAAGAGACCCAGTACTTC. The chain has TRBV18 and TRBJ2-5; the D gene is possibly TRBD2 (6 bases). V was clipped by 3 bases and J by 0 bases, with 8 bases between them. Germline CDR1 KGHSH, CDR2 LQKENI. The CDR3 is 14 amino acids.

This clone was seen once. The rearrangement uses TRBV5-1 and TRBJ1-2, with D unresolved. V was clipped by 6 bases and J by 6 bases, with 18 bases between them. The CDR3 contains 14 residues. Germline V lookup: CDR1 SGHRS, CDR2 YFSETQ. CDR3 loop: CASTLFLDGNGYTF. The CDR3 DNA reads TGCGCCAGCACCTTATTCTTGGACGGGAATGGCTACACCTTC.

This clone was detected once. This chain links TRBV27 with TRBJ2-1; unclear D gene. The CDR3 spans 15 residues. The ends were cut back, 5 bases at V and 4 bases at J, with 15 bases in the middle. Per germline, CDR1 MNHEY and CDR2 SMNVEV (reference sequence). DNA for the CDR3: TGTGCCAGCAGTGAGCAACCCGCGAATTACAATGAGCAGTTCTTC. Residues: CASSEQPANYNEQFF.

This chain links TRBV5-5 with TRBJ2-2; 11 bases line up with TRBD2. CDR3 length equals 15 residues. V was clipped by 6 bases and J by 3 bases; unmatched bases: 4. Germline values: CDR1 SGHKS, CDR2 YYEKEE (reference sequence). CDR3 sequence (DNA): TGTGCCAGCAAGGGGACTAGCGGATACACCGGGGAGCTGTTTTTT. It specifies CASKGTSGYTGELFF.

The rearrangement links TRBV19 to TRBJ2-3, with D perhaps TRBD2 (6 bases). Trimming took 1 base from V and 3 from J, leaving 11 bases between them. The CDR3 totals 15 residues. Germline assignment: CDR1 LNHDA and CDR2 SQIVND (reference sequence). Here the CDR3 DNA reads TGTGCCAGTAGTATAGGGGCGGGGCTAACAGATACGCAGTATTTT. Residues: CASSIGAGLTDTQYF.

The chain links TRBV29-1 to TRBJ2-3; tentative D call: TRBD2 (5 bases). The CDR3 spans 14 residues. Germline V gene data show CDR1 as SQVTM and CDR2 as ANQGSEA. The V end was cut by 8 bases, the J end by 5 bases, with 20 bases between. The CDR3 DNA is TGCAGCTCGACCAGGACGGGAATGGGAGATACGCAGTATTTT. It encodes CSSTRTGMGDTQYF.

The CDR3 DNA follows: TGTGCCAGCAGCGCTCCGGGACTGACGAACACCGGGGAGCTGTTTTTT. Translation: CASSAPGLTNTGELFF. The chain carries TRBV11-3 and TRBJ2-2, with D possibly matching TRBD2 (6 bases). Trimming pared 5 bases from V and 0 bases from J, leaving 13 bases between. This CDR3 comprises 16 residues. The germline gives CDR1 SGHNT, CDR2 YENEEA.

This chain links TRBV7-9 with TRBJ2-5; the match to TRBD2 covers 12 bases. Losses at the gene ends were 5 bases for V and 2 bases for J; bases not matched to a gene: 15. The germline V gene has CDR1 SEHNR and CDR2 FQNEAQ (reference sequence). The CDR3 contains 19 residues. CDR3 nucleotides: TGTGCCAGCAGCAACCGGCTGGCTAGCGGGAGGGCCGGACAAGAGACCCAGTACTTC. It yields the protein CASSNRLASGRAGQETQYF. The complete variable domain, with remaining parts taken from reference TRBV7-9 and TRBJ2-5, reads DTGVSQNPRHKITKRGQNVTFRCDPISEHNRLYWYRQTLGQGPEFLTYFQNEAQLEKSRLLSDRFSAERPKGSFSTLEIQRTEQGDSAMYLCASSNRLASGRAGQETQYFGPGTRLLVL.

The rearrangement links TRBV5-4 to TRBJ1-4, with D possibly matching TRBD1 (5 bases). The CDR3 spans 16 residues. The V gene's germline CDR1 is SGHNT and CDR2 YYREEE (reference sequence). Trimming removed 0 bases at V and 8 bases at J, with 17 bases between. The CDR3 DNA reads as TGTGCCAGCAGCTTGGAACCAGGGCGGGGGAACGAAAAACTGTTTTTT. As protein: CASSLEPGRGNEKLFF.

This sequence joins TRBV30 and TRBJ2-1; possibly TRBD2 for D (6 bases). The germline V and J ends were trimmed by 2 bases and 8 bases, with 13 bases remaining between them. Germline-derived CDR1 and CDR2 are GTSNPN and SVGIG (reference sequence). The CDR3 length is 13 residues. CDR3: CAWSPSGEDEQFF. The CDR3 nucleotides read TGTGCCTGGAGTCCCTCTGGGGAGGATGAGCAGTTCTTC.

This chain connects TRBV5-1 to TRBJ2-7; 8 bases map to TRBD1. V shed 3 bases and J 2 bases; nucleotides not matched to a gene: 7. Germline values: CDR1 SGHRS, CDR2 YFSETQ. The CDR3 consists of 15 residues. CDR3 in DNA: TGCGCCAGCAGCTCGGGACAGGTCATGACCTACGAGCAGTACTTC. Translation: CASSSGQVMTYEQYF.

The V and J genes are TRBV19 and TRBJ2-1; tentatively, D is TRBD2 (6 bases). Germline V gives CDR1 LNHDA, CDR2 SQIVND (reference sequence). The germline V and J ends were trimmed by 4 bases and 6 bases, with 19 bases remaining between them. The CDR3 spans 16 residues. This chain's CDR3 is CASSTRDSNTINEQFF. The DNA for the CDR3 is TGTGCCAGTAGTACCCGGGACTCCAACACAATCAATGAGCAGTTCTTC. Variable domain in full (rest from reference TRBV19 and TRBJ2-1): DGGITQSPKYLFRKEGQNVTLSCEQNLNHDAMYWYRQDPGQGLRLIYYSQIVNDFQKGDIAEGYSVSREKKESFPLTVTSAQKNPTAFYLCASSTRDSNTINEQFFGPGTRLTVL.

The rearrangement uses TRBV7-3 and TRBJ2-3, with D uncertain. The CDR3 has 14 residues. Germline-derived CDR1 and CDR2 are SGHTA and FQGTGA. The V end was cut by 2 bases, the J end by 6 bases, with 12 bases between. The CDR3 DNA is TGTGCCAGCAGCTTAGGCCACATGTCGGATACGCAGTATTTT. Protein sequence: CASSLGHMSDTQYF.

The chain carries TRBV6-4 and TRBJ1-1; tentative D call: TRBD1 (5 bases). The germline CDR1 and CDR2 sequences are MRHNA and SNTAGT. V was pared by 2 bases and J by 12 bases, with 13 bases between. CDR3 length: 12 residues. Here the CDR3 reads CASSDRAGISFF. The CDR3 DNA reads TGTGCCAGCAGTGACCGGGCAGGGATTTCTTTCTTT.

This clone has only one observation. V gene TRBV6-1 combines with J gene TRBJ1-2; 11 bases are a match to TRBD1. The CDR3 has 16 residues. The junction had 5 bases not matched to a gene; V was cut back by 4 bases and J by 1 base. Germline-derived CDR1 and CDR2 are MNHNS and SASEGT. CDR3 protein: CASSVDRGPLNYGYTF. The CDR3 DNA follows: TGTGCCAGCAGTGTGGACAGGGGGCCGCTTAACTATGGCTACACCTTC.

The chain carries TRBV25-1 and TRBJ1-2; 7 bases agree with TRBD1. The germline V gene encodes CDR1 MGHDK and CDR2 SYGVNS. V lost 2 bases and J lost 6; bases outside the gene matches: 6. The CDR3 length is 14 residues. CDR3 amino acids: CASSEVTGANGYTF. For the CDR3, the DNA is TGTGCCAGCAGTGAAGTAACAGGGGCTAATGGCTACACCTTC.

This chain joins TRBV14 and TRBJ1-4, with a weak D call TRBD1 (6 bases). Germline CDR1 is SGHDN and CDR2 is FVKESK. This CDR3 comprises 13 residues. V was clipped by 2 bases and J by 8 bases, with 9 bases between them. CDR3 in amino acids: CASSQRGQEKLFF. Written as DNA, the CDR3 is TGTGCCAGCAGCCAACGTGGACAGGAAAAACTGTTTTTT. The complete variable domain, with remaining parts taken from reference TRBV14 and TRBJ1-4, reads EAGVTQFPSHSVIEKGQTVTLRCDPISGHDNLYWYRRVMGKEIKFLLHFVKESKQDESGMPNNRFLAERTGGTYSTLKVQPAELEDSGVYFCASSQRGQEKLFFGSGTQLSVL.

This clone was seen a few times. This chain links TRBV7-3 with TRBJ1-1; TRBD1 matches 9 bases. Looked up from germline, CDR1 is SGHTA and CDR2 is FQGTGA. The V gene end was trimmed by 0 bases and the J gene end by 5 bases; junction bases not matched to a gene: 1. This CDR3 contains 14 residues. CDR3 in amino acids: CASSLTGQGTEAFF. CDR3 in DNA: TGTGCCAGCAGCTTAACAGGACAGGGGACTGAAGCTTTCTTT.

This clone was seen a few times. J is TRBJ1-6 and V is TRBV7-9; maybe TRBD1 (5 bases). CDR1 is SEHNR and CDR2 is FQNEAQ in the germline V gene (reference sequence). The CDR3 is 15 amino acids. Trimming took off 1 base at V and 9 bases at J, with 13 bases between the two ends. CDR3 coding DNA: TGTGCCAGCAGCTTAGTTCCGGGCGGGGGTTCACCCCTCCACTTT. Its protein is CASSLVPGGGSPLHF. The whole variable domain, filled in from reference TRBV7-9 and TRBJ1-6, reads DTGVSQNPRHKITKRGQNVTFRCDPISEHNRLYWYRQTLGQGPEFLTYFQNEAQLEKSRLLSDRFSAERPKGSFSTLEIQRTEQGDSAMYLCASSLVPGGGSPLHFGNGTRLTVT.

The chain uses TRBV19 and TRBJ2-7, with TRBD2 matching 12 bases. CDR1 is LNHDA and CDR2 is SQIVND in the germline V gene (reference sequence). The CDR3 has 16 residues. Trimming at V came to 5 bases and at J to 0 bases, leaving 5 bases not matched to a gene. CDR3 sequence (DNA): TGTGCCAGTAGTTGGACTAGCGGGGACCCCTCCTACGAGCAGTACTTC. Translated, it gives CASSWTSGDPSYEQYF.

The genes are TRBV27 and TRBJ2-1; 9 nucleotides agree with TRBD1. J lost 4 bases, V lost 2 bases, and 3 bases had no gene match. Per the germline V gene, CDR1 is MNHEY and CDR2 is SMNVEV (reference sequence). The CDR3 extends over 15 amino acids. Here the CDR3 reads CASSLMDRGYNEQFF. CDR3 coding DNA: TGTGCCAGCAGTTTAATGGACAGGGGTTACAATGAGCAGTTCTTC.

The chain recombines TRBV2 with TRBJ1-1, with D unclear. The CDR3 is 12 amino acids. Germline assignment: CDR1 SNHLY and CDR2 FYNNEI. Trimming shortened V by 7 bases and J by 6 bases, and 12 bases separated the two germline ends. The CDR3, as DNA: TGTGCCAGCACCAGGTTGGTGGCTGAAGCTTTCTTT. It yields the protein CASTRLVAEAFF.

This chain connects TRBV27 to TRBJ1-4; D unresolved. The CDR3 totals 14 residues. Germline assignment: CDR1 MNHEY and CDR2 SMNVEV (reference sequence). The V and J ends lost 3 bases and 5 bases respectively, with 10 bases between them. In DNA form, the CDR3 reads TGTGCCAGCAGTTTTGGGCAGGCGAATGAAAAACTGTTTTTT. Translated, it gives CASSFGQANEKLFF.

The chain carries TRBV6-5 and TRBJ1-4, with 8 nucleotides matching TRBD1. This CDR3 region has 15 residues. V was pared by 5 bases and J by 8 bases, with 10 bases of the junction left unmatched. Germline CDR1 MNHEY, CDR2 SVGAGI. CDR3 sequence reads: CASSPTGVFREKLFF. The CDR3 DNA follows: TGTGCCAGCAGTCCGACAGGGGTCTTTCGCGAAAAACTGTTTTTT.

The DNA of the CDR3 is TGTGCCAGCAGCCCCACACGAGGGACTAGGATACAAGAGACCCAGTACTTC. This encodes CASSPTRGTRIQETQYF. The chain combines TRBV11-2 with TRBJ2-5; 8 positions match TRBD2. J lost 2 bases, V lost 5 bases, and 13 bases had no gene match. The CDR3 totals 17 residues. The germline gives CDR1 SGHAT, CDR2 FQNNGV.

V and J are TRBV7-7 and TRBJ2-7, with TRBD1 matching 10 bases. Germline CDR1 is SSHAT and CDR2 is FNYEAQ (reference sequence). CDR3 length equals 15 residues. The V gene end was trimmed by 5 bases and the J gene end by 0 bases; junction bases not matched to a gene: 4. The CDR3 region has the DNA TGTGCCAGCAGCCTCGGGACAGGGGTCTCCTACGAGCAGTACTTC. Amino acid sequence: CASSLGTGVSYEQYF.